The 14 T cell receptor beta chains below come from one sample, sequenced in a study of blood T cell repertoires in COVID-19 (dated by TCRdb to between 2020 and 2021). Library creation used the immunoSEQ multiplex PCR assay. The table comes from immuneACCESS by way of TCRdb, which keeps in-frame sequences with V and J called. Part of the clones is missing from these tables; in studies checked, under half for an unresolved V gene and the rest for unknown reasons. This sample comprises about 63,000 clones, 79% of them detected only once. The ten largest clones add up to 25% to 35% of the sample. The sequencing sample was made of peripheral blood. The receptors originated from a human donor in a cohort sampled during active COVID-19.

The chain has TRBV27 and TRBJ1-1, with 7 positions matching TRBD1. Per germline, CDR1 MNHEY and CDR2 SMNVEV (reference sequence). The CDR3 extends over 15 amino acids. The V and J ends lost 3 bases and 4 bases, in that order; junction bases with no gene match: 8. CDR3 sequence (DNA): TGTGCCAGCAGTTTCCGGACAGGCCCGGTCACTGAAGCTTTCTTT. Its protein is CASSFRTGPVTEAFF.

The CDR3 protein is CASSLDGDSPNTGELFF. The CDR3, as DNA: TGTGCCAGCAGCTTAGACGGGGACAGCCCGAACACCGGGGAGCTGTTTTTT. This sequence joins TRBV7-9 and TRBJ2-2, with 7 nucleotides matching TRBD1. Trimming removed 1 base from V and 0 bases from J; junction bases left unmatched: 5. Germline CDR1 SEHNR, CDR2 FQNEAQ (reference sequence). This CDR3 has 17 amino acids.

The chain employs TRBV2 and TRBJ1-5; the match to TRBD1 covers 7 bases. This CDR3 has 16 amino acids. CDR1 SNHLY and CDR2 FYNNEI come from the germline V gene. The J segment lost 6 bases and the V segment lost 4 bases, leaving 12 bases of the junction unmatched. The CDR3 here is CASSGAAPQGRQPQHF. The CDR3 DNA reads TGTGCCAGCAGTGGGGCGGCACCACAGGGGCGTCAGCCCCAGCATTTT.

The chain couples TRBV6-1 to TRBJ2-7, with 7 bases lining up with TRBD2. Trimming took 6 bases from V and 0 from J; bases not matched to a gene: 5. This CDR3 has 14 amino acids. Germline CDR1 and CDR2: MNHNS and SASEGT. CDR3 loop: CASRPTSDSYEQYF. CDR3 coding DNA: TGTGCCAGCAGGCCTACTAGCGACTCCTACGAGCAGTACTTC.

In its sample, this clone is medium-sized. The chain combines TRBV9 with TRBJ1-1, with unresolved D. Trimming removed 0 bases from V and 4 bases from J, with 10 bases in between. This CDR3 contains 14 residues. CDR1 is SGDLS and CDR2 is YYNGEE in the germline V gene. DNA of the CDR3: TGTGCCAGCAGCGTAGACGCGGTCGGCACTGAAGCTTTCTTT. Translation: CASSVDAVGTEAFF.

This chain links TRBV9 with TRBJ2-7, with 11 bases identical to TRBD1. Per germline, CDR1 SGDLS and CDR2 YYNGEE. The CDR3 spans 14 residues. Trimming took 3 bases from V and 6 from J; bases not matched to a gene: 5. The CDR3 nucleotides read TGTGCCAGCAGCGCGGACAGGGGGCAGGGCGAGCAGTACTTC. Translating gives CASSADRGQGEQYF.

V and J are TRBV10-3 and TRBJ2-7; 7 nucleotides match TRBD1. This CDR3 has 13 amino acids. With V trimmed by 2 bases and J by 6 bases, 4 bases remained unmatched. Per the germline V gene, CDR1 is ENHRY and CDR2 is SYGVKD. CDR3 in DNA: TGTGCCATCAGTGAGACAGGGGCGGGCGAGCAGTACTTC. Protein product: CAISETGAGEQYF.

The chain joins TRBV29-1 to TRBJ2-7, with 10 bases aligning to TRBD1. Trimming took 6 bases from V and 6 from J; bases not matched to a gene: 11. CDR1 SQVTM and CDR2 ANQGSEA come from the germline V gene. The CDR3 is 14 residues long. The CDR3 nucleotides are TGCAGCGTGGGCCGGACAGGGGGGGACTCCGAGCAGTACTTC. It codes for CSVGRTGGDSEQYF.

The chain couples TRBV7-2 to TRBJ2-2; TRBD1 agrees at 10 bases. In germline, CDR1 is SGHTA, CDR2 FQGNSA. The CDR3 length is 15 residues. After removal of 5 bases from V and 5 bases from J, the junction contained 5 bases not matched to a gene. In DNA, the CDR3 is TGTGCCAGCAGCCGGGACAGGGGAGGGACCGGGGAGCTGTTTTTT. This sequence encodes CASSRDRGGTGELFF.

The rearrangement links TRBV6-5 to TRBJ2-1; D is perhaps TRBD1 (7 bases). The V end was cut by 0 bases, the J end by 8 bases, with 17 bases between. Per the germline V gene, CDR1 is MNHEY and CDR2 is SVGAGI. The CDR3 covers 16 residues. As DNA, the CDR3 is TGTGCCAGCAGTTACTCGATGGAGGGGGCGGGTTATGAGCAGTTCTTC. The encoded protein is CASSYSMEGAGYEQFF.

The CDR3: CASSWTGGQETQYF. DNA for the CDR3: TGTGCCAGCAGCTGGACAGGGGGACAAGAGACCCAGTACTTC. The rearrangement uses TRBV5-6 and TRBJ2-5, with 10 positions matching TRBD1. Per germline, CDR1 SGHDT and CDR2 YYEEEE. V gave up 3 bases and J gave up 2 bases; unmatched junction bases: 1. The CDR3 covers 14 residues. The full variable domain, rest sourced from reference TRBV5-6 and TRBJ2-5, is DAGVTQSPTHLIKTRGQQVTLRCSPKSGHDTVSWYQQALGQGPQFIFQYYEEEERQRGNFPDRFSGHQFPNYSSELNVNALLLGDSALYLCASSWTGGQETQYFGPGTRLLVL.

This chain links TRBV19 with TRBJ2-7; possibly TRBD1 for D (6 bases). The V gene lost 7 bases and the J gene lost 1 base, with 17 bases spanning the gap. Germline assignment: CDR1 LNHDA and CDR2 SQIVND (reference sequence). The CDR3 has 15 residues. The CDR3 region is CASTSTGQNSYEQYF. CDR3 in DNA: TGTGCCAGTACCTCAACAGGACAGAATTCCTACGAGCAGTACTTC.

This clone was recorded a few times. The chain joins TRBV4-3 to TRBJ2-3, with D perhaps TRBD2 (5 bases). The CDR3 totals 16 residues. Germline V gene sequence: CDR1 LGHNA, CDR2 YSLEER. The V gene lost 1 base and the J gene lost 4 bases, with 15 bases spanning the gap. Written as DNA, the CDR3 is TGCGCCAGCAGCCAAGTCACGGCTAGCCGGGCAGATACGCAGTATTTT. This sequence encodes CASSQVTASRADTQYF.

V usage is TRBV6-4 and J usage is TRBJ1-1; 11 nucleotides agree with TRBD1. The germline V gene encodes CDR1 MRHNA and CDR2 SNTAGT. This CDR3 contains 15 residues. V dropped 4 bases and J dropped 1; count of bases not matched to a gene: 2. The CDR3 protein is CASSAGTGGNTEAFF. The CDR3 bases are TGTGCCAGCAGTGCCGGGACAGGGGGGAACACTGAAGCTTTCTTT.